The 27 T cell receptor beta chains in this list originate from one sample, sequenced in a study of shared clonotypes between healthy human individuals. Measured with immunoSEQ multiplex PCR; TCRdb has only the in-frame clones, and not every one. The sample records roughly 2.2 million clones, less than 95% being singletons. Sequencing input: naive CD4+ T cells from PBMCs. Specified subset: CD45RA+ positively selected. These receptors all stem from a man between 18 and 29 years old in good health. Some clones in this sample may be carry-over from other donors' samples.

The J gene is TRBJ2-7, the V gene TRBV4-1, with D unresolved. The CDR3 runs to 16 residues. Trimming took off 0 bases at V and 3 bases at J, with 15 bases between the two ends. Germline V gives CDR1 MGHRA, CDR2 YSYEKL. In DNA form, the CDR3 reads TGCGCCAGCAGCCAAGACCCGCGGTACCTTGACTACGAGCAGTACTTC. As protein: CASSQDPRYLDYEQYF.

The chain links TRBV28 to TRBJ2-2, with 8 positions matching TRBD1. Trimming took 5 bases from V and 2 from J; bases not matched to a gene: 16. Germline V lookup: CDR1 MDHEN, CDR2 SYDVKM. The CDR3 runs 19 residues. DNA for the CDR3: TGTGCCAGCAGTGGGTTACCGGGGCGCCAGGGGGCTAACACCGGGGAGCTGTTTTTT. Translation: CASSGLPGRQGANTGELFF.

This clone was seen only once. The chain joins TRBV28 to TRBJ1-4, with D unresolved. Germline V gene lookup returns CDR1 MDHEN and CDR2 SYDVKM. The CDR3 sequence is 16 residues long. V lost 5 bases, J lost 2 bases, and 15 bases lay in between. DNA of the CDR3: TGTGCCAGCAGTCCGACATTGACACCGACTAATGAAAAACTGTTTTTT. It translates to CASSPTLTPTNEKLFF.

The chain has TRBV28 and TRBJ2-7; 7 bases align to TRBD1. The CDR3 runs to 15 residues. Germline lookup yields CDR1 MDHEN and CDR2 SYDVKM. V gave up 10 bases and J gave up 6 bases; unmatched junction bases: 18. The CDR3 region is CATEGPTGFVGEQYF. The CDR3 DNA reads TGTGCCACCGAGGGCCCGACAGGGTTCGTTGGCGAGCAGTACTTC.

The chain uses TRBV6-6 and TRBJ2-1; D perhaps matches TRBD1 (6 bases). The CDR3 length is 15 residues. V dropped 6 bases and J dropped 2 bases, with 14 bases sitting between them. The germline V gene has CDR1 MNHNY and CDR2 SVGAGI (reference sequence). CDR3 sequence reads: CASSQGLAPYNEQFF. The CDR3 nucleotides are TGTGCCAGCAGCCAGGGGCTAGCCCCCTACAATGAGCAGTTCTTC.

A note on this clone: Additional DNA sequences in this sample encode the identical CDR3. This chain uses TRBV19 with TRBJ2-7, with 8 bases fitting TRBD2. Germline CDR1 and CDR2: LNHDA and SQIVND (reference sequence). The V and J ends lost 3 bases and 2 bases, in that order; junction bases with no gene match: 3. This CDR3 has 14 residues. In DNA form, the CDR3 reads TGTGCCAGTAGTATTTTAGCGGGGCCCTACGAGCAGTACTTC. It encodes CASSILAGPYEQYF.

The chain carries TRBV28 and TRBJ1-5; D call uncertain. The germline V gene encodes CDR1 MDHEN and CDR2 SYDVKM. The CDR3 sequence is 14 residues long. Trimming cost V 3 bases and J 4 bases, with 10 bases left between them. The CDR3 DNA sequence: TGTGCCAGCAGTTTTGCCGGCTTAAATCAGCCCCAGCATTTT. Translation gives CASSFAGLNQPQHF.

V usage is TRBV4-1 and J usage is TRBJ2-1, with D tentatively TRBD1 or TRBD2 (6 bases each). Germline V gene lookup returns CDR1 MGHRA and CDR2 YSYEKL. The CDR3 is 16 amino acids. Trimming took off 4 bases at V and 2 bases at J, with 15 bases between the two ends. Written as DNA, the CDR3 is TGCGCCAGCAGCCTCCCTAGGGGGGAAACCTACAATGAGCAGTTCTTC. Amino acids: CASSLPRGETYNEQFF.

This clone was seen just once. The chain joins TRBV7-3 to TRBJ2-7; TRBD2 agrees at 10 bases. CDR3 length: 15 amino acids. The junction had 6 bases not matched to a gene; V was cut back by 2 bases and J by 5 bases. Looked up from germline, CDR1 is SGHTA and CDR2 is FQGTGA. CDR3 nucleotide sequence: TGTGCCAGCAGCTTAGTAGCGGGAGGAGGGCACGAGCAGTACTTC. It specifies CASSLVAGGGHEQYF.

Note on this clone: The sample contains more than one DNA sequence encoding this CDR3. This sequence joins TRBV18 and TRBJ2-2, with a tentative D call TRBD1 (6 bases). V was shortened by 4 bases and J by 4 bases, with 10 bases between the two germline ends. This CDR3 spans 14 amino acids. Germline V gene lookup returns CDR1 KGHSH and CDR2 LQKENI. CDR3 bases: TGTGCCAGCTCACAACAGGGTATCACCGGGGAGCTGTTTTTT. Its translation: CASSQQGITGELFF.

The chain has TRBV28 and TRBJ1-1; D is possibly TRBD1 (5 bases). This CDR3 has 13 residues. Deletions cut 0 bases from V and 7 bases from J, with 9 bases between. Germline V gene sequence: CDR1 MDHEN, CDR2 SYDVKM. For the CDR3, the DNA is TGTGCCAGCAGTTTATGGGGACGGAGTGAAGCTTTCTTT. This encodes CASSLWGRSEAFF.

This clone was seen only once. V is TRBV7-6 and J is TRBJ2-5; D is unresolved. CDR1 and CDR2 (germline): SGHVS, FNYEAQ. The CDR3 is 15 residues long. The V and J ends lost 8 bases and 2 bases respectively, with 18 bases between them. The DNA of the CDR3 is TGTGCCAGCGCCATTATACCTATGAGTCAAGAGACCCAGTACTTC. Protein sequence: CASAIIPMSQETQYF.

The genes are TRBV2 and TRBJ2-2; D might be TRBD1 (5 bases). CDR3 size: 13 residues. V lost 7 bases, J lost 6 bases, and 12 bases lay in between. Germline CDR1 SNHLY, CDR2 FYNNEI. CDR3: CASTRQGAGELFF. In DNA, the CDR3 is TGTGCCAGCACTCGGCAGGGTGCCGGGGAGCTGTTTTTT.

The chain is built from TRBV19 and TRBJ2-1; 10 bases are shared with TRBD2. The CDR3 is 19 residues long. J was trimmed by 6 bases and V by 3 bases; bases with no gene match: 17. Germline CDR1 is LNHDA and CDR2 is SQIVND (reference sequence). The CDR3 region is CASSIDGTSENPARNEQFF. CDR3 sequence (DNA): TGTGCCAGTAGTATCGACGGGACTAGCGAGAATCCGGCTCGCAATGAGCAGTTCTTC.

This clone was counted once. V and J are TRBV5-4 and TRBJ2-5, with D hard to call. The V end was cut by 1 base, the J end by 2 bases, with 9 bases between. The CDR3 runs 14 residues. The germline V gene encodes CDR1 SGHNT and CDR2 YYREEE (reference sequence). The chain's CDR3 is CASSLTIGQETQYF. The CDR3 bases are TGTGCCAGCAGCTTGACAATCGGGCAAGAGACCCAGTACTTC.

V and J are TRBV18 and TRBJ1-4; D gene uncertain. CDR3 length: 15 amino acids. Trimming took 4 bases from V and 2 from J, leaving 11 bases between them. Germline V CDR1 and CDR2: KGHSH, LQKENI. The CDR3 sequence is CASSLYSSTNEKLFF. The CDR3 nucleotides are TGTGCCAGCTCACTTTACAGCTCTACTAATGAAAAACTGTTTTTT.

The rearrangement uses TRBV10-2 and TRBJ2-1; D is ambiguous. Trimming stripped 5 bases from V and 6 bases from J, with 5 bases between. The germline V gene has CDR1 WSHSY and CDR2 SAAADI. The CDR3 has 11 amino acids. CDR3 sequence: CASSLANEQFF. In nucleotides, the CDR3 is TGCGCCAGCAGTTTGGCCAATGAGCAGTTCTTC.

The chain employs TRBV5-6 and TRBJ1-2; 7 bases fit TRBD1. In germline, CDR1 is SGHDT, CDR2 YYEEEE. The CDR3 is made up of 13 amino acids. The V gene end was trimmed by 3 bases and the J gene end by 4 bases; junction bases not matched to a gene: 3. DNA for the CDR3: TGTGCCAGCAGCTGGGGACAGTCCTATGGCTACACCTTC. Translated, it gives CASSWGQSYGYTF.

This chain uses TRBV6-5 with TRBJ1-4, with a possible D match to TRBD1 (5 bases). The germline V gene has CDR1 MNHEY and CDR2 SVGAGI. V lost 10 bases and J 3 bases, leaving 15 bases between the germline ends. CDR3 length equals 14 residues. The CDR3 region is CATVGRGANEKLFF. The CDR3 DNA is TGTGCCACTGTTGGGAGAGGGGCTAATGAAAAACTGTTTTTT.

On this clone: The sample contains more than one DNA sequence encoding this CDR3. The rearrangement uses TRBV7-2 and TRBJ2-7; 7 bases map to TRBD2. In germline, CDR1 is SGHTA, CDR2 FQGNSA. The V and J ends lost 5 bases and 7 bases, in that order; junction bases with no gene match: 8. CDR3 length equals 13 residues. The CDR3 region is CASSPGGGREQYF. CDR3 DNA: TGTGCCAGCAGCCCCGGGGGAGGGCGGGAGCAGTACTTC.

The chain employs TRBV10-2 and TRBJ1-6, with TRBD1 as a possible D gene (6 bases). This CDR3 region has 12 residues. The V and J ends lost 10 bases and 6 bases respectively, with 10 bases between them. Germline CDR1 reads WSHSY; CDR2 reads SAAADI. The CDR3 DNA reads TGCGCCACCCGGGACACTAATTCACCCCTCCACTTT. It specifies CATRDTNSPLHF.

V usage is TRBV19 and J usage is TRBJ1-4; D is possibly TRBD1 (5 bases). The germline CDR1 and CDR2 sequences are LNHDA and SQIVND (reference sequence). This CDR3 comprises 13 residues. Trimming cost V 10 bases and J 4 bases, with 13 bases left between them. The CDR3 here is CANWRGDNEKLFF. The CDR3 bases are TGTGCCAACTGGCGGGGGGATAATGAAAAACTGTTTTTT.

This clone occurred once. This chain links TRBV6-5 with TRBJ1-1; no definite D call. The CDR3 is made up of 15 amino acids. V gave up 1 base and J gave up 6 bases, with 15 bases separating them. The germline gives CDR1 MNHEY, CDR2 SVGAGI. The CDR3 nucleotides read TGTGCCAGCAGTTACTGGGTCGGTTTGGGATCTGAAGCTTTCTTT. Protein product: CASSYWVGLGSEAFF.

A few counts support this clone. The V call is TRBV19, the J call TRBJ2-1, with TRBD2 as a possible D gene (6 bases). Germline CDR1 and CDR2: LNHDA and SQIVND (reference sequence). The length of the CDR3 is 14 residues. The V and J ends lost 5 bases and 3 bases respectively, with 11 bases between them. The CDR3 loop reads CASSAGSVYNEQFF. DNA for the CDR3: TGTGCCAGTAGTGCGGGGTCTGTCTACAATGAGCAGTTCTTC.

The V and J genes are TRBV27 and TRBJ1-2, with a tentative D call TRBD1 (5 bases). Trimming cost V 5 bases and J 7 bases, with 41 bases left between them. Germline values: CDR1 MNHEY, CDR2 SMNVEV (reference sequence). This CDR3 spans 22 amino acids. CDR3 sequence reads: CASSPSDQNVYIKMTADAGYTF. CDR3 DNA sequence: TGTGCCAGCAGTCCCTCCGATCAAAATGTATACATCAAAATGACAGCGGACGCTGGCTACACCTTC.

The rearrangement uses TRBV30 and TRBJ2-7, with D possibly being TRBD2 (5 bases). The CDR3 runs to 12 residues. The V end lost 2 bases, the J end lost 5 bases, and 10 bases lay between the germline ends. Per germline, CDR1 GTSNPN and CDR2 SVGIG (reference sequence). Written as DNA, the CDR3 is TGTGCCTGGAGTAGCGGCCCTGACGAGCAGTACTTC. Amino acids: CAWSSGPDEQYF.

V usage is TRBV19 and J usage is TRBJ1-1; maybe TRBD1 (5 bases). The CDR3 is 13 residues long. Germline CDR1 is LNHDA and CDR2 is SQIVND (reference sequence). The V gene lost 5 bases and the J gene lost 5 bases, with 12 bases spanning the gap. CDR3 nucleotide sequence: TGTGCCAGTAGTGCCCAGGGACGGACTGAAGCTTTCTTT. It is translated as CASSAQGRTEAFF.